The next 2 T cell receptor beta chains were all read from a single sample in a study of shared clonotypes between healthy human individuals. The method was immunoSEQ multiplex PCR; TCRdb's version includes in-frame clones alone and lacks a portion of them. The data show around 2,100,000 clones, with roughly 94% seen just once and 1.2% held by the top ten. CD45RO-negative, CCR7-positively selected cells formed the naive CD8 fraction, excluding terminally differentiated effector memory CD45RA+ cells. The specimen was naive CD8+ T cells sorted from blood. Every receptor here comes from a young man in good health.

CDR3 coding DNA: TGCGCCAGCAGCGGGTTGGCCTTTAATGAAAAACTGTTTTTT. Its protein product is CASSGLAFNEKLFF. The rearrangement uses TRBV4-3 and TRBJ1-4; D gene unclear. The V gene's germline CDR1 is LGHNA and CDR2 YSLEER. Trimming cost V 5 bases and J 4 bases, with 11 bases left between them. The CDR3 is 14 residues long.

In its sample, this clone was seen a few times. Compared with germline, one end of the junction differs, possibly owing to a read error. The chain combines TRBV7-7 with TRBJ1-6; no reliable D call. The CDR3 length is 14 residues. Per germline, CDR1 SSHAT and CDR2 FNYEAQ (reference sequence). The CDR3 reads CASSLKQHNSPLHF. The CDR3 nucleotides are TGTGCTAGCAGCTTAAAACAGCATAATTCACCCCTCCACTTT. The full variable domain, rest sourced from reference TRBV7-7 and TRBJ1-6, is GAGVSQSPRYKVTKRGQDVTLRCDPISSHATLYWYQQALGQGPEFLTYFNYEAQPDKSGLPSDRFSAERPEGSISTLTIQRTEQRDSAMYRCASSLKQHNSPLHFGNGTRLTVT.